The rows below give T cell receptor beta chains drawn from one sample of a study of T cell responses to AZD1222 COVID-19 vaccine. Data came from immunoSEQ multiplex PCR; TCRdb stores just in-frame clones and leaves some out. Of some 150,000 clones listed, more than 75% are singletons. Sample: peripheral blood, taken 28 days after the second AZD1222 dose. These receptors all stem from an adult who received the AZD1222 COVID-19 vaccine. The CDR3 runs from the conserved cysteine through the conserved F or W. D genes are given only for firm matches. The size field is filled for only some rows; it gives once, few, many or a size class.

d_gene: .
j_gene: TRBJ1-1
abundance: .
v_gene: TRBV18
CDR3nt: TGTGCCAGCTCACCATTAGAGAACACTGAAGCTTTCTTT
CDR3aa: CASSPLENTEAFF

d_gene: .
j_gene: TRBJ1-2
abundance: .
v_gene: TRBV6-5
CDR3nt: TGTGCCAGCAGTTCCGGGGGACTAGACTATGGCTACACCTTC
CDR3aa: CASSSGGLDYGYTF

d_gene: TRBD1
j_gene: TRBJ2-1
abundance: .
v_gene: TRBV18
CDR3nt: TGTGCCAGCTCACCAACTACAGGGGGGCGTTACAATGAGCAGTTCTTC
CDR3aa: CASSPTTGGRYNEQFF

d_gene: TRBD1
j_gene: TRBJ2-1
abundance: .
v_gene: TRBV5-1
CDR3nt: TGCGCCAGCAGCAGCGGACAGGGCGATGAGCAGTTCTTC
CDR3aa: CASSSGQGDEQFF

d_gene: .
j_gene: TRBJ1-4
abundance: .
v_gene: TRBV5-5
CDR3nt: TGTGCCAGCAGCGACGGGCCAGGAGATGAAAAACTGTTTTTT
CDR3aa: CASSDGPGDEKLFF

d_gene: .
j_gene: TRBJ2-7
abundance: .
v_gene: TRBV11-2
CDR3nt: TGTGCCAGCAGCTTAGTACGAGGCCCCGCATCCTACGAGCAGTACTTC
CDR3aa: CASSLVRGPASYEQYF

d_gene: .
j_gene: TRBJ2-5
abundance: .
v_gene: TRBV6-5
CDR3nt: TGTGCCAGCAGTTACTCCGTGGAGGCCAGGGGGACCCAGTACTTC
CDR3aa: CASSYSVEARGTQYF

d_gene: .
j_gene: TRBJ2-2
abundance: .
v_gene: TRBV15
CDR3nt: TGTGCCACCAGCAGAGTCAGCACCGGGGAGCTGTTTTTT
CDR3aa: CATSRVSTGELFF

d_gene: .
j_gene: TRBJ1-3
abundance: .
v_gene: TRBV5-1
CDR3nt: TGCGCCAGCAGCTTGCTGGGGGTCGTTGGAAACACCATATATTTT
CDR3aa: CASSLLGVVGNTIYF

d_gene: .
j_gene: TRBJ1-5
abundance: few
v_gene: TRBV2
CDR3nt: TGTGCCAGCCGGGGAGGGAGCAATCAGCCCCAGCATTTT
CDR3aa: CASRGGSNQPQHF

d_gene: .
j_gene: TRBJ2-5
abundance: .
v_gene: TRBV7-2
CDR3nt: TGTGCCAGCAGCTCCCGGTGGGGGGCGTTGATAGAGACCCAGTACTTC
CDR3aa: CASSSRWGALIETQYF

d_gene: TRBD1
j_gene: TRBJ2-2
abundance: once
v_gene: TRBV19
CDR3nt: TGTGCCAGTAGTGACCCCTCCGGGACAGGGAAAGGGGAGCTGTTTTTT
CDR3aa: CASSDPSGTGKGELFF

d_gene: TRBD1
j_gene: TRBJ1-5
abundance: .
v_gene: TRBV15
CDR3nt: TGTGCCACCAGCAGAGACCAGGGGGCCTATCAGCCCCAGCATTTT
CDR3aa: CATSRDQGAYQPQHF

d_gene: .
j_gene: TRBJ1-6
abundance: .
v_gene: TRBV5-1
CDR3nt: TGCGCCAGTGCCTGGGAGAACTATAATTCACCCCTCCACTTT
CDR3aa: CASAWENYNSPLHF

d_gene: .
j_gene: TRBJ2-1
abundance: .
v_gene: TRBV2
CDR3nt: TGTGCCAGCAGCCTCAGGGAAGAGCAGTTCTTC
CDR3aa: CASSLREEQFF

d_gene: TRBD1
j_gene: TRBJ1-5
abundance: .
v_gene: TRBV6-1
CDR3nt: TGTGCCAGCAGTGACCCTGGACAGGGGACTAATCAGCCCCAGCATTTT
CDR3aa: CASSDPGQGTNQPQHF

d_gene: .
j_gene: TRBJ2-7
abundance: .
v_gene: TRBV6-5
CDR3nt: TGTGCCAGCAGGAGGTTGGACATGTCCTACGAGCAGTACTTC
CDR3aa: CASRRLDMSYEQYF

d_gene: .
j_gene: TRBJ1-1
abundance: .
v_gene: TRBV7-9
CDR3nt: TGTGCCAGCAGCTTCGGGAGGGGAACTGAAGCTTTCTTT
CDR3aa: CASSFGRGTEAFF

d_gene: TRBD1
j_gene: TRBJ1-2
abundance: .
v_gene: TRBV29-1
CDR3nt: TGCAGCGTCCCCCTCCCCCCAGGACAGGGGAACTATGGCTACACCTTC
CDR3aa: CSVPLPPGQGNYGYTF

d_gene: .
j_gene: TRBJ1-4
abundance: .
v_gene: TRBV28
CDR3nt: TGTGCCAGCAGTTTTGGACGGACCAAACTGTTTTTT
CDR3aa: CASSFGRTKLFF

d_gene: TRBD1
j_gene: TRBJ1-5
abundance: once
v_gene: TRBV19
CDR3nt: TGTGCCAGTAGTACCGGACTGAGGGGGCGCAGGGTCAATCAGCCCCAGCATTTT
CDR3aa: CASSTGLRGRRVNQPQHF

d_gene: TRBD1
j_gene: TRBJ2-7
abundance: few
v_gene: TRBV11-2
CDR3nt: TGTGCCAGCACACAAGGGACAGGGGGCTACGAGCAGTACTTC
CDR3aa: CASTQGTGGYEQYF

d_gene: TRBD1
j_gene: TRBJ2-7
abundance: .
v_gene: TRBV9
CDR3nt: TGTGCCAGCAGCGTGGGATCCACCGGGACAGGGTGGTACGAGCAGTACTTC
CDR3aa: CASSVGSTGTGWYEQYF

d_gene: .
j_gene: TRBJ2-3
abundance: .
v_gene: TRBV29-1
CDR3nt: TGCAGCGCCTGGGACTTCACAGATACGCAGTATTTT
CDR3aa: CSAWDFTDTQYF

d_gene: TRBD1
j_gene: TRBJ1-1
abundance: once
v_gene: TRBV2
CDR3nt: TGTGCCAGCAGTCGACAGGGATACCCCGAAGCTTTCTTT
CDR3aa: CASSRQGYPEAFF

d_gene: .
j_gene: TRBJ1-1
abundance: .
v_gene: TRBV3-1/TRBV3-2
CDR3nt: TGTGCCAGCAGCCCTAGGGGGGTTGAAGCTTTCTTT
CDR3aa: CASSPRGVEAFF